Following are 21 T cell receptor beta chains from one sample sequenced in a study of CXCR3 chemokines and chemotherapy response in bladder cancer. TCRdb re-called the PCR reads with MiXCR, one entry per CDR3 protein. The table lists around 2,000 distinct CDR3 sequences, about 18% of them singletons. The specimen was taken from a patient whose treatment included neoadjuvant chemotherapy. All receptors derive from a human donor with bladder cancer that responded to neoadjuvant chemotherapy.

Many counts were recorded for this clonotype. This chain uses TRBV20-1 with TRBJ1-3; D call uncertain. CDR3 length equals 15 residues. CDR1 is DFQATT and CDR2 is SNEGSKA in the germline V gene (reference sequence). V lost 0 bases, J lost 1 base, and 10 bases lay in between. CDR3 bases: TGCAGTGCTAGAGAAGGCCGGGGTTCTGGAAACACCATATATTTT. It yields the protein CSAREGRGSGNTIYF.

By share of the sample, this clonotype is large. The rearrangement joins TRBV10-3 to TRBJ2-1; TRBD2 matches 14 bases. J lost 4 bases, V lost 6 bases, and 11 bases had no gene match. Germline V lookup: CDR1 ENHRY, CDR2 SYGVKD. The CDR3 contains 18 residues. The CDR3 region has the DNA TGTGCCATCAGATCGTCCGGGACTAGCGGGAGTAAGTACAATGAGCAGTTCTTC. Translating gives CAIRSSGTSGSKYNEQFF.

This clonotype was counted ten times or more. CDR3 sequence: CAWSDRGGGAGGYNEQFF. The CDR3 nucleotides read TGTGCCTGGAGCGATAGGGGTGGGGGAGCGGGAGGGTACAATGAGCAGTTCTTC. J is TRBJ2-1 and V is TRBV30; TRBD2 aligns across 10 bases. The CDR3 length is 18 residues. Germline CDR1 GTSNPN, CDR2 SVGIG (reference sequence). With 3 bases clipped from V and 4 bases from J, the junction kept 15 bases outside the gene matches.

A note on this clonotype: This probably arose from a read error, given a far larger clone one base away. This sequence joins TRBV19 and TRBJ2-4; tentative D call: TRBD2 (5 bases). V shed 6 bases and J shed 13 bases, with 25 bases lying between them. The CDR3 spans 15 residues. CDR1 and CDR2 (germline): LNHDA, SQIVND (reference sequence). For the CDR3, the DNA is TGTGCCAGTAGGAAGATTGACCCGGACCTCGGCGGGCAGTACTTC. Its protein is CASRKIDPDLGGQYF.

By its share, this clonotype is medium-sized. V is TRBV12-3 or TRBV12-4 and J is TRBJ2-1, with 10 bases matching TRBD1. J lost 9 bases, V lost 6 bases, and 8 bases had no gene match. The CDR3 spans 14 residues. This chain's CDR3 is CASRGGTGAGEQFF. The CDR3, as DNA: TGTGCCAGCAGGGGAGGGACAGGGGCGGGTGAGCAGTTCTTC.

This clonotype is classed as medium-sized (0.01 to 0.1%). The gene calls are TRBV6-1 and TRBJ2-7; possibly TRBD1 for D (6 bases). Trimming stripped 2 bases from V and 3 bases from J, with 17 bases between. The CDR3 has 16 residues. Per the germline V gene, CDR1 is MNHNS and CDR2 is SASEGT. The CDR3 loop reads CASSEKGSQGNYEQYF. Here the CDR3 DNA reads TGTGCCAGCAGTGAAAAGGGTTCACAGGGAAACTACGAGCAGTACTTC.

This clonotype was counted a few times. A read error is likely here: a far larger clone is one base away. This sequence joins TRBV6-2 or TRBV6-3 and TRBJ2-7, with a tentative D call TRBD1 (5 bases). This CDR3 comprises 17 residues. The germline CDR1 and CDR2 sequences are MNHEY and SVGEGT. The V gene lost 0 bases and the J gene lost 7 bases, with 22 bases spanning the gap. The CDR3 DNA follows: TGTGCCAGCAGTTACTCGAGTACGATGGGGCGGATGGATGAGCAGTACTTC. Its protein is CASSYSSTMGRMDEQYF.

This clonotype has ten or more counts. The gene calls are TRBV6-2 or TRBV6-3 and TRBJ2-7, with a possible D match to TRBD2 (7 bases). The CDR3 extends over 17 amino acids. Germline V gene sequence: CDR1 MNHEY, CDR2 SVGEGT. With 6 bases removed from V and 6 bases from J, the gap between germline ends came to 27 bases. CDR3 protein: CASSPPADSYGGREQYF. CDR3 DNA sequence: TGTGCCAGCAGCCCCCCGGCAGACTCCTACGGGGGGCGCGAGCAGTACTTC.

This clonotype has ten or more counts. CDR3 residues: CASSSPVLAGVTDTQYF. The CDR3 DNA reads as TGTGCCAGCAGTTCACCCGTACTAGCGGGGGTCACAGATACGCAGTATTTT. The chain has TRBV27 and TRBJ2-3; 11 bases are shared with TRBD2. The ends lost 4 bases at V and 2 bases at J; junction bases unmatched: 8. The germline V gene encodes CDR1 MNHEY and CDR2 SMNVEV (reference sequence). The CDR3 length is 17 residues.

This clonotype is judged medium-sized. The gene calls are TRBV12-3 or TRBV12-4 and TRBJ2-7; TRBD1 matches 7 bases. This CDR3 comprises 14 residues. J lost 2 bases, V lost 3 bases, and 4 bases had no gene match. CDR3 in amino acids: CASSFWDSAYEQYF. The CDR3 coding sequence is TGTGCCAGCAGTTTCTGGGACAGTGCCTACGAGCAGTACTTC.

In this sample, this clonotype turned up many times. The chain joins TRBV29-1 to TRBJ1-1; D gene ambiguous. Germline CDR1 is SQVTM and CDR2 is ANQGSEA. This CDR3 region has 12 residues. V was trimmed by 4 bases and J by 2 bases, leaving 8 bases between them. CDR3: CSVGAFNTEAFF. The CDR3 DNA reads TGCAGCGTTGGGGCATTCAACACTGAAGCTTTCTTT. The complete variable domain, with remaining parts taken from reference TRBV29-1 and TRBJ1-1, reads SAVISQKPSRDICQRGTSLTIQCQVDSQVTMMFWYRQQPGQSLTLIATANQGSEATYESGFVIDKFPISRPNLTFSTLTVSNMSPEDSSIYLCSVGAFNTEAFFGQGTRLTVV.

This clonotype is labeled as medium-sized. The CDR3 DNA follows: TGTGCCAGCTCACCGGGACAGGTCAATGAGCAGTTCTTC. Its protein is CASSPGQVNEQFF. This chain links TRBV18 with TRBJ2-1; 8 bases map to TRBD1. The CDR3 runs 13 residues. J gave up 6 bases and V 3 bases, and 1 base lay outside the gene matches. Germline V CDR1 and CDR2: KGHSH, LQKENI.

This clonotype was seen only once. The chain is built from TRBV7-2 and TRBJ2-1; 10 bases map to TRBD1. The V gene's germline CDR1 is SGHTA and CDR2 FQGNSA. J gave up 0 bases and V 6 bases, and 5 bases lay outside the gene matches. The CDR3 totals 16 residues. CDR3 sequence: CASRWTGGSSYNEQFF. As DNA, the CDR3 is TGTGCCAGCAGATGGACAGGGGGGAGCTCCTACAATGAGCAGTTCTTC. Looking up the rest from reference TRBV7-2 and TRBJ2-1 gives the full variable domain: GAGVSQSPSNKVTEKGKDVELRCDPISGHTALYWYRQSLGQGLEFLIYFQGNSAPDKSGLPSDRFSAERTGGSVSTLTIQRTQQEDSAVYLCASRWTGGSSYNEQFFGPGTRLTVL.

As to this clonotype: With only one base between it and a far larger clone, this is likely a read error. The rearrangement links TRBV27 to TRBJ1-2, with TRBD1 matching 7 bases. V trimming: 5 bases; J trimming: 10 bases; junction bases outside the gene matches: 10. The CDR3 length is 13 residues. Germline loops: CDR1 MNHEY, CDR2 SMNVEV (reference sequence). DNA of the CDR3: TGTGCCAGCAGTGACCCACTCGACAGGGACTACACCTTC. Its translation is CASSDPLDRDYTF.

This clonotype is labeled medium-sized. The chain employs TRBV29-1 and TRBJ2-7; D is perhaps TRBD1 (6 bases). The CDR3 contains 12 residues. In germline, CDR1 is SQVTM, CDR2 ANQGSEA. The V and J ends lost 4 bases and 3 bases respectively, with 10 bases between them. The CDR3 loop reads CSVGTDIYEQYF. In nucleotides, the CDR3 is TGCAGCGTTGGGACAGATATCTACGAGCAGTACTTC.

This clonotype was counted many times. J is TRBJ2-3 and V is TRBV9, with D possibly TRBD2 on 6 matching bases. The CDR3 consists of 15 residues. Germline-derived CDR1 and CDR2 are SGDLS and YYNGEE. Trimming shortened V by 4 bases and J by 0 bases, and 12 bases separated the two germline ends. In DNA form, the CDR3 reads TGTGCCAGCAGCACGGGACTTTTTAGCACAGATACGCAGTATTTT. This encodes CASSTGLFSTDTQYF.

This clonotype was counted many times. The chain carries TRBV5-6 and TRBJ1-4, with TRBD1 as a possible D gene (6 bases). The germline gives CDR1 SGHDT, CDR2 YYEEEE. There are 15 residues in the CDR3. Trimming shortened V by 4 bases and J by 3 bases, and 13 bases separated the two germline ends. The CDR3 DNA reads TGTGCCAGCAGCGAGTTACAGGGTTCTAATGAAAAACTGTTTTTT. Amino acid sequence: CASSELQGSNEKLFF.

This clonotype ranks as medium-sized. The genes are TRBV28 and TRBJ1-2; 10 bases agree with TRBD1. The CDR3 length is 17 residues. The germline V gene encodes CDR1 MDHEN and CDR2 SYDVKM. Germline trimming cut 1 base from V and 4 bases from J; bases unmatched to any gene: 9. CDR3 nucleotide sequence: TGTGCCAGCAGTTTATTGGACGGACAGGGGGTGTTCTATGGCTACACCTTC. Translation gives CASSLLDGQGVFYGYTF.

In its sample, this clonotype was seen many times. CDR3 sequence (DNA): TGTGCCAGCTGGAGTTTTGTCGGTCCTGGAAACACCATATATTTT. Translating it yields CASWSFVGPGNTIYF. The chain joins TRBV28 to TRBJ1-3; D is unresolved. CDR1 is MDHEN and CDR2 is SYDVKM in the germline V gene. Trimming left V 8 bases short and J 2 bases short, with 16 bases between. This CDR3 has 15 amino acids.

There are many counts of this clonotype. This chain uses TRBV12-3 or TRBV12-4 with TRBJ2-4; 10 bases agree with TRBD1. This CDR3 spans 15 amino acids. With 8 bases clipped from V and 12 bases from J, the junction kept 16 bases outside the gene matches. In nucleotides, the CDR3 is TGTGCCAGCGGCCCGACAGGGGGCGCAGGTATCCCTCAGTACTTC. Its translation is CASGPTGGAGIPQYF.

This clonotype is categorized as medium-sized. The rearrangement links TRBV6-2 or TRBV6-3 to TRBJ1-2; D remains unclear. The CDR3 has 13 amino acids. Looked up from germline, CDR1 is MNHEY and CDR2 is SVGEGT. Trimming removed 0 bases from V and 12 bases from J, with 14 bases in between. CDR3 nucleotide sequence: TGTGCCAGCAGTTACTCGTCCGGCCGTCAGGACACCTTC. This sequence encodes CASSYSSGRQDTF.